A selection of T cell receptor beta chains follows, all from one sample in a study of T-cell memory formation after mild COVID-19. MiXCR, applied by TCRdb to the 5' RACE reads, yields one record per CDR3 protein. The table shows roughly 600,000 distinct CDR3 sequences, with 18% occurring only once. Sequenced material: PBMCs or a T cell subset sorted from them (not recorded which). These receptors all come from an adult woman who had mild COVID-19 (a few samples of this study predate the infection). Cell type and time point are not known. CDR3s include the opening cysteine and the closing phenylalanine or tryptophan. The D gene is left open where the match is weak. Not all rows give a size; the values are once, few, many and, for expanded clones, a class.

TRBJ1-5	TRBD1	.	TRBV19	TGTGCCAGTAAGGTGGGGACAGGAGATCAGCCCCAGCATTTT	CASKVGTGDQPQHF
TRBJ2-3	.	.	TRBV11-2	TGTGCCAGCAGCTTAGCCGGCGGGACTAGCACAGATACGCAGTATTTT	CASSLAGGTSTDTQYF
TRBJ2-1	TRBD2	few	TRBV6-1	TGTGCCAGCAGGGAAGGACTAGCGGACTACAATGAGCAGTTCTTC	CASREGLADYNEQFF
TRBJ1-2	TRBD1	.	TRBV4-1	TGCGCCAGCAGCCAACCACAGGGGGCAGTTGGCTACACCTTC	CASSQPQGAVGYTF
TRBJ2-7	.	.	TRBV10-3	TGTGCCATCAGTGCAGGATTCACGGGCTACGAGCAGTACTTC	CAISAGFTGYEQYF
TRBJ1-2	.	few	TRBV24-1	TGTGCCACCAGTGATAGCGACTACTATGGCTACACCTTC	CATSDSDYYGYTF
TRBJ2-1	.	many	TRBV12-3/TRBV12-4	TGTGCCAGCAGTCTGGGGGTGTCCTACAATGAGCAGTTCTTC	CASSLGVSYNEQFF
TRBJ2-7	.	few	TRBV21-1	TGTGCCAGCAGCGGCAGACTAGCGGGAGATCTCGAGCAGTACTTC	CASSGRLAGDLEQYF
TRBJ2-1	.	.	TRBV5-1	TGCGCCAGCAGCGTCCTTCCGGCCGGAGACAATGAGCAGTTCTTC	CASSVLPAGDNEQFF
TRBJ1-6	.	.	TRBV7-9	TGTGCCAGCAGCTTAAGGGACGGGCAGGGTCACGATAATTCACCCCTCCACTTT	CASSLRDGQGHDNSPLHF
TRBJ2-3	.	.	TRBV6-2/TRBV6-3	TGTGCCAGCAGTTACGACCCCACAGATACGCAGTATTTT	CASSYDPTDTQYF
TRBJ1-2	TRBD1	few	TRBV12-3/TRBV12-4	TGTGCCAGCAGTGTCGACAGGGGCTATGGCTACACCTTC	CASSVDRGYGYTF
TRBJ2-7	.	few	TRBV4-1	TGCGCCAGCAGCCTCACCCGGGACGGCTCCTACGAGCAGTACTTC	CASSLTRDGSYEQYF
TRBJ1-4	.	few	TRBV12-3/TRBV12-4	TGTGCCAGTAAGACGGGTGCAACTAATGAAAAACTGTTTTTT	CASKTGATNEKLFF
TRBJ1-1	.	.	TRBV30	TGTGCCTGGATCCAGGGGCAGGCTAGATCGACTGAAGCTTTCTTT	CAWIQGQARSTEAFF
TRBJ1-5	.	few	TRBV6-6	TGTGCCAGCAGTTTCACCCTACAAGACAGGAAAAATCAGCCCCAGCATTTT	CASSFTLQDRKNQPQHF
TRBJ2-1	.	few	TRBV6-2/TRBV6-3	TGTGCCAGCAGTCATCAGGGGATTGCACCCTACAATGAGCAGTTCTTC	CASSHQGIAPYNEQFF
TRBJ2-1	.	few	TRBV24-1	TGTGCCACCAGTGACCCTAGGGATAGCGGAACCTACAATGAGCAGTTCTTC	CATSDPRDSGTYNEQFF
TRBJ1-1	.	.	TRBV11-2	TGTGCCAGCAGCTTAGTGGTAGGGGCTGCTGAAGCTTTCTTT	CASSLVVGAAEAFF
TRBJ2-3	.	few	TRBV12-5	TGTGCTAGTGGGGTGGGTACCGTCGGGGATACGCAGTATTTT	CASGVGTVGDTQYF
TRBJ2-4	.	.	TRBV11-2	TGTGCCAGCAGCTTTTTCAAAGTAGGGGGGGATATTCAGTACTTC	CASSFFKVGGDIQYF
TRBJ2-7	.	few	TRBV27	TGTGCCAGCAGTCCATGGGGTCTCGGCACCTACGAGCAGTACTTC	CASSPWGLGTYEQYF
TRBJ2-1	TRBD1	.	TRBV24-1	TGTGCCACCAGCATGGACAGGGCCAACTACAATGAGCAGTTCTTC	CATSMDRANYNEQFF
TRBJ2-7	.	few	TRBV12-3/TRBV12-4	TGTGCCAGCAGTTTTTCGGGAAGCAGAAAATCCTACGAGCAGTACTTC	CASSFSGSRKSYEQYF
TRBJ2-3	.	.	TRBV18	TGTGCCAGCTCACCAACCCCCCTTTTCGGAGATACGCAGTATTTT	CASSPTPLFGDTQYF
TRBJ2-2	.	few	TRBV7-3	TGTGCCAGCAGCTCGGATAACACCGGGGAGCTGTTTTTT	CASSSDNTGELFF
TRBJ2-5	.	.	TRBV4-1	TGCGCCAGCAGCCATGAGGGGGGGGCGGCAGTAGAGACCCAGTACTTC	CASSHEGGAAVETQYF